This paragraph reports one TCR beta chain. Its specificity is unknown. CDR1 SNHLY and CDR2 FYNNEI come from the germline V gene. The CDR3 length is 12 residues. Between the trimmed V and J ends, which lost 6 bases and 5 bases, there was a span of 7 bases. The sample originates from a study of shared clonotypes between healthy human individuals. On the study more broadly: Each donor's CD4 naive and CD4 memory cells filled three plates apiece, CD8 naive two, and CD8 memory one. Study-wide findings and caveats: Measured sharing among donors was expected to vary with sequencing depth.

Using immunoSEQ multiplex PCR, the repertoire was profiled, and TCRdb retains in-frame clones only, with some absent. The sample comprises roughly 1,100,000 clones, roughly 70% of which are singletons, and over 1.3% rests with the top ten. The rearrangement joins TRBV2 to TRBJ2-2; D is possibly TRBD2 (5 bases). The source material was memory CD4+ T cells sorted from blood. Subset specified: CD45RA-negative fraction. The TCR was taken from a man younger than 35 in good health. In DNA form, the CDR3 reads TGTGCCAGCAGGCGCGGGACCGGGGAGCTGTTTTTT. The encoded protein is CASRRGTGELFF.